The rows below give T cell receptor beta chains drawn from one sample of a study of blood T cell repertoires in COVID-19. The repertoire was sequenced with immunoSEQ multiplex PCR; TCRdb's copy has only in-frame clones and lacks some. The data show a few hundred thousand clones, about nine tenths seen once. Sequenced: peripheral blood. All receptors come from a woman aged 30 to 39 with COVID-19, enrolled during active disease. Both conserved end residues are part of each CDR3. D genes are given only for firm matches. Clone size, where shown, is once, few, many, or a class for clones that have expanded.

>-|-|TRBV5-5|TRBJ1-3
CASSLEHTIYF
TGTGCCAGCAGCTTGGAGCACACCATATATTTT
>-|-|TRBV9|TRBJ1-5
CASSARAGNQPQHF
TGTGCCAGCAGCGCCAGGGCAGGCAATCAGCCCCAGCATTTT
>once|TRBD1|TRBV23-1|TRBJ1-2
CASRQGGIYGYTF
TGCGCCAGCAGACAGGGGGGTATCTATGGTTACACCTTC
>once|TRBD2|TRBV27|TRBJ2-1
CASSLWGLAGGYNEQFF
TGTGCCAGCAGTTTATGGGGACTAGCGGGAGGATACAATGAGCAGTTCTTC
>-|TRBD1|TRBV18|TRBJ1-1
CASSPGTGGNTEAFF
TGTGCCAGCTCACCGGGGACAGGGGGAAACACTGAAGCTTTCTTT
>-|-|TRBV24-1|TRBJ2-1
CATSDLQGAYNEQFF
TGTGCCACCAGTGATCTACAGGGTGCCTACAATGAGCAGTTCTTC
>-|TRBD2|TRBV5-4|TRBJ2-1
CASSWGLRGENEQFF
TGTGCCAGCAGCTGGGGACTAAGGGGCGAGAATGAGCAGTTCTTC
>-|-|TRBV2|TRBJ1-1
CASSYRAQAFF
TGTGCCAGCAGTTACAGGGCGCAAGCTTTCTTT
>-|-|TRBV4-3|TRBJ1-5
CASSQDWSANQPQHF
TGCGCCAGCAGCCAAGACTGGAGTGCCAATCAGCCCCAGCATTTT
>-|-|TRBV10-2|TRBJ1-5
CASSEKGHRNQPQHF
TGCGCCAGCAGTGAGAAAGGACACCGCAATCAGCCCCAGCATTTT
>once|-|TRBV4-2|TRBJ2-7
CASSQVEDRNYEQYF
TGTGCCAGCAGCCAAGTGGAGGACAGAAACTACGAGCAGTACTTC
>-|-|TRBV6-1|TRBJ2-3
CASSDRGGSTFTDTQYF
TGTGCCAGCAGTGATAGGGGGGGTAGCACGTTCACAGATACGCAGTATTTT
>-|-|TRBV6-5|TRBJ2-7
CASMVVRGLNYEQYF
TGTGCCAGCATGGTAGTCAGGGGCCTTAACTACGAGCAGTACTTC
>-|TRBD2|TRBV29-1|TRBJ2-1
CSVGGLGYNEQFF
TGCAGCGTCGGCGGACTAGGCTACAATGAGCAGTTCTTC
>-|TRBD2|TRBV7-3|TRBJ2-3
CASSLNGGRASDTQYF
TGTGCCAGCAGCTTAAATGGCGGGAGGGCCTCAGATACGCAGTATTTT
>-|TRBD1|TRBV6-6|TRBJ2-2
CALWQGAGITGELFF
TGTGCTCTCTGGCAGGGGGCGGGGATCACCGGGGAGCTGTTTTTT
>-|-|TRBV27|TRBJ1-2
CASADSPYGYTF
TGTGCCAGCGCGGACTCTCCTTATGGCTACACCTTC
>-|-|TRBV9|TRBJ2-1
CASSGTHGRAAYNEQFF
TGTGCCAGCAGCGGGACCCACGGCAGAGCGGCTTACAATGAGCAGTTCTTC
>few|-|TRBV4-1|TRBJ1-4
CASSQGGKVDEKLFF
TGCGCCAGCAGCCAAGGAGGGAAGGTGGATGAAAAACTGTTTTTT
>-|TRBD2|TRBV10-2|TRBJ2-6
CASVGLAGVLGANVLTF
TGCGCCAGTGTAGGACTAGCGGGAGTTCTTGGGGCCAACGTCCTGACTTTC
>-|TRBD2|TRBV6-6|TRBJ2-7
CASSIGGNEQYF
TGTGCCAGCAGCATCGGGGGGAACGAGCAGTACTTC
>-|TRBD1|TRBV2|TRBJ1-1
CASSDILTGATEAFF
TGTGCCAGCAGTGACATTTTGACAGGGGCCACTGAAGCTTTCTTT
>-|-|TRBV19|TRBJ2-2
CASTTGYTGELFF
TGTGCCAGTACCACAGGGTACACCGGGGAGCTGTTTTTT
>-|TRBD1|TRBV28|TRBJ1-1
CASTGVGQGYGGTEAFF
TGTGCCAGCACTGGGGTGGGACAGGGGTATGGCGGCACTGAAGCTTTCTTT
>few|TRBD1|TRBV9|TRBJ1-4
CASSGQGYSEKLFF
TGTGCCAGCAGCGGACAGGGATATAGTGAAAAACTGTTTTTT
>-|TRBD1|TRBV19|TRBJ2-2
CASSFSGLTGGSQYTGELFF
TGTGCCAGTAGTTTTTCGGGCTTGACAGGGGGCTCACAATACACCGGGGAGCTGTTTTTT
>-|TRBD1|TRBV13|TRBJ1-1
CASSFGDRDTEAFF
TGTGCCAGCAGCTTTGGGGACAGGGACACTGAAGCTTTCTTT
>-|TRBD2|TRBV28|TRBJ2-7
CASSPLGASGNHEQYF
TGTGCCAGCAGTCCCCTAGGGGCTAGCGGGAACCACGAGCAGTACTTC
>-|-|TRBV6-5|TRBJ2-7
CASSYSIAGVGDEQYF
TGTGCCAGCAGTTACTCGATCGCCGGGGTCGGGGACGAGCAGTACTTC
>-|-|TRBV16|TRBJ1-5
CASSQSTGPNQPQHF
TGTGCCAGCAGCCAATCAACAGGGCCCAATCAGCCCCAGCATTTT
>-|-|TRBV7-9|TRBJ1-2
CASSKDKLLRGYTF
TGTGCCAGCAGCAAGGACAAGCTCCTGAGGGGCTACACCTTC
>few|-|TRBV28|TRBJ1-1
CASSLARENTEAFF
TGTGCCAGCAGTTTAGCGCGGGAAAACACTGAAGCTTTCTTT
>-|TRBD2|TRBV6-4|TRBJ2-1
CASSEVAGSYNEQFF
TGTGCCAGCAGTGAGGTAGCGGGCTCGTACAATGAGCAGTTCTTC
>-|TRBD2|TRBV5-1|TRBJ2-1
CASSSTSGSYNEQFF
TGCGCCAGCAGCTCGACTAGCGGGTCCTACAATGAGCAGTTCTTC
>-|-|TRBV7-2|TRBJ1-5
CASSLAAEAPLPQHF
TGTGCCAGCAGCTTAGCAGCTGAGGCCCCTCTGCCCCAGCATTTT
>few|TRBD1|TRBV28|TRBJ1-5
CASSPPDRVGNQPQHF
TGTGCCAGCAGTCCCCCCGACAGGGTGGGGAATCAGCCCCAGCATTTT